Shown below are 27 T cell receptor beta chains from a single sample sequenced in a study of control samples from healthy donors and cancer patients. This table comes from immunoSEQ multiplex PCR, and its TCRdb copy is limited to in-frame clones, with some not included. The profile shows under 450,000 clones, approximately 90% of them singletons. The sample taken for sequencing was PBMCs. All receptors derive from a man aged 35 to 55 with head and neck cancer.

CDR3 residues: CASSETGTVTYNEQFF. The CDR3 nucleotides read TGTGCCAGCAGCGAGACCGGGACAGTTACCTACAATGAGCAGTTCTTC. The V gene is TRBV9, the J gene TRBJ2-1; 7 positions match TRBD1. The CDR3 runs to 16 residues. V lost 3 bases, J lost 2 bases, and 8 bases stayed unmatched. Per germline, CDR1 SGDLS and CDR2 YYNGEE.

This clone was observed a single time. The CDR3 region has the DNA TGTGCCAGTAAAGACCTTCTAAACGGGATGCACACTGAAGCTTTCTTT. Its protein product is CASKDLLNGMHTEAFF. J is TRBJ1-1 and V is TRBV19, with D unresolved. Between the trimmed V and J ends, which lost 7 bases and 3 bases, there was a span of 21 bases. This CDR3 has 16 residues. Germline V gene sequence: CDR1 LNHDA, CDR2 SQIVND (reference sequence). Looking up the rest from reference TRBV19 and TRBJ1-1 gives the full variable domain: DGGITQSPKYLFRKEGQNVTLSCEQNLNHDAMYWYRQDPGQGLRLIYYSQIVNDFQKGDIAEGYSVSREKKESFPLTVTSAQKNPTAFYLCASKDLLNGMHTEAFFGQGTRLTVV.

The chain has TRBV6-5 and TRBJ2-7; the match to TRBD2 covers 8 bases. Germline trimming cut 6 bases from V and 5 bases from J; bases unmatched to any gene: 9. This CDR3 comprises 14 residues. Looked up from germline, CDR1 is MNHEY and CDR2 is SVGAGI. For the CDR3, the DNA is TGTGCCAGCAGCCCCACCGGGAGGGGTAACGAGCAGTACTTC. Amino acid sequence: CASSPTGRGNEQYF.

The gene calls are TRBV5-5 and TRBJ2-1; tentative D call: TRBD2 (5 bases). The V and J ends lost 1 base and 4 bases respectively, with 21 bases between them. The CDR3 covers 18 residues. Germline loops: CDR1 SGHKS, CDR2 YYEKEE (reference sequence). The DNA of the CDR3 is TGTGCCAGCAGCTTGATGACCCTGGGAGACCCAGTTTACAATGAGCAGTTCTTC. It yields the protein CASSLMTLGDPVYNEQFF.

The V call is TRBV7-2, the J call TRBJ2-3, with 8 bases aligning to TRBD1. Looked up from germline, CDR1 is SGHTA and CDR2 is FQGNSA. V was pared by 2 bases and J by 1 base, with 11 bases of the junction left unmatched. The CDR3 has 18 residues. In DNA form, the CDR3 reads TGTGCCAGCAGCTTACTCGGTGACAGGGGATATGGCACAGATACGCAGTATTTT. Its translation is CASSLLGDRGYGTDTQYF.

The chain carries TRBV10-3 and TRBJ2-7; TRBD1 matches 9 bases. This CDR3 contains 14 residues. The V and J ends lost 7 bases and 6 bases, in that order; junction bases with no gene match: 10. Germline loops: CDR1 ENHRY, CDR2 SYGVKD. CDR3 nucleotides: TGTGCCATCACCGACGGGACAGGGAGCAGCGAGCAGTACTTC. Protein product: CAITDGTGSSEQYF.

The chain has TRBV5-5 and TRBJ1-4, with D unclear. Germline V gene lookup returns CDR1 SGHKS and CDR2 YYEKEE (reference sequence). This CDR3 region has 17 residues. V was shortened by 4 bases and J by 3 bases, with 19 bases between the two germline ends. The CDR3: CASSPVIAGSSNEKLFF. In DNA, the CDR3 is TGTGCCAGCAGCCCGGTAATCGCGGGGAGTTCTAATGAAAAACTGTTTTTT.

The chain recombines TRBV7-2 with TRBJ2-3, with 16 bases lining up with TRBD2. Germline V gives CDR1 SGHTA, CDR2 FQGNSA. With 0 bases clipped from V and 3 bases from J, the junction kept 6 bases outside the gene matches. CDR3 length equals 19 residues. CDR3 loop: CASSLAGTSGGARTDTQYF. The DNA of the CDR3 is TGTGCCAGCAGCTTAGCTGGGACTAGCGGGGGGGCCAGGACAGATACGCAGTATTTT.

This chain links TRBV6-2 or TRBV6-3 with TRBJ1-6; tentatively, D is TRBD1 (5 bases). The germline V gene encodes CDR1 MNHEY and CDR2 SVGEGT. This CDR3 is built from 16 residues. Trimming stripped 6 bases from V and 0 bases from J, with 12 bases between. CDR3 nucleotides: TGTGCCAGCAGCCTGGGGCGACCCTCCTATAATTCACCCCTCCACTTT. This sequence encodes CASSLGRPSYNSPLHF.

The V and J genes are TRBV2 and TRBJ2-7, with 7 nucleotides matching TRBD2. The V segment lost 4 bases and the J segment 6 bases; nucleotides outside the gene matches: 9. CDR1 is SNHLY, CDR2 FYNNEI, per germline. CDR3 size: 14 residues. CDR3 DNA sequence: TGTGCCAGCAGTGGTTCAGGGACGGGGGGCGAGCAGTACTTC. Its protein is CASSGSGTGGEQYF.

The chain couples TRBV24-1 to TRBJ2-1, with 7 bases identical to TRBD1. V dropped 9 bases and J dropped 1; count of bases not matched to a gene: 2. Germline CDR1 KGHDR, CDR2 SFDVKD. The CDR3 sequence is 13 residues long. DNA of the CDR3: TGTGCCACCGAGGGGGCATCCTACAATGAGCAGTTCTTC. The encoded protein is CATEGASYNEQFF.

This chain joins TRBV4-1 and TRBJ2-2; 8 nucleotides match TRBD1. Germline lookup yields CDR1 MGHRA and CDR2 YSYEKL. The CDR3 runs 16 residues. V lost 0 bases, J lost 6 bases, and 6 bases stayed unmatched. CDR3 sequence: CASSQDRGPQAGELFF. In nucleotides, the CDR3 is TGCGCCAGCAGCCAAGACAGGGGGCCCCAAGCCGGGGAGCTGTTTTTT.

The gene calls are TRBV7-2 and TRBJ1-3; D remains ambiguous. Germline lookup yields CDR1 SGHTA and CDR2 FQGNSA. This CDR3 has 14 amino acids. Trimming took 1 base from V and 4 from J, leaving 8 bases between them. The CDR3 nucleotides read TGTGCCAGCAGCTTAGGGACGGCCGGAAACACCATATATTTT. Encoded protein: CASSLGTAGNTIYF. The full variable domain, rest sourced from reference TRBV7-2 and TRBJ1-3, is GAGVSQSPSNKVTEKGKDVELRCDPISGHTALYWYRQSLGQGLEFLIYFQGNSAPDKSGLPSDRFSAERTGGSVSTLTIQRTQQEDSAVYLCASSLGTAGNTIYFGEGSWLTVV.

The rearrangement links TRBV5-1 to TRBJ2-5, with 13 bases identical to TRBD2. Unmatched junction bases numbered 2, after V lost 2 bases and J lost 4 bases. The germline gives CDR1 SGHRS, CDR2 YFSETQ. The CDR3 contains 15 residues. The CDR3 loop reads CASSFGLAGAETQYF. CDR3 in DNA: TGCGCCAGCAGCTTTGGACTAGCGGGAGCAGAGACCCAGTACTTC.

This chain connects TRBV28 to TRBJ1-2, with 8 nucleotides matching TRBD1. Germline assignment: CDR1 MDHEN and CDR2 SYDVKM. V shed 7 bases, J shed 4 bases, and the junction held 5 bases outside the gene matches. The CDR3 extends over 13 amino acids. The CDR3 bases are TGTGCCAGCACTTCGGGACAGGTCTATGGCTACACCTTC. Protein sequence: CASTSGQVYGYTF.

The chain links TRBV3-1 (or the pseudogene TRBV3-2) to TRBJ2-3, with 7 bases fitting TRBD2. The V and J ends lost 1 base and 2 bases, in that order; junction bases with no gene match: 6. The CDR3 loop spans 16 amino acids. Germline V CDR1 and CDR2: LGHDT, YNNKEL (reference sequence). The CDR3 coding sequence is TGTGCCAGCAGCCAAGCTAATGCGGGAGACACAGATACGCAGTATTTT. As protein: CASSQANAGDTDTQYF.

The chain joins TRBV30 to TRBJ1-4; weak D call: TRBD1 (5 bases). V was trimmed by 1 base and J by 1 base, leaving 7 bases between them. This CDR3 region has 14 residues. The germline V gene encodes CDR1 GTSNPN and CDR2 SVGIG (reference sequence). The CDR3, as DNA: TGTGCCTGGAGTGGGGGCCTAACTAATGAAAAACTGTTTTTT. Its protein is CAWSGGLTNEKLFF.

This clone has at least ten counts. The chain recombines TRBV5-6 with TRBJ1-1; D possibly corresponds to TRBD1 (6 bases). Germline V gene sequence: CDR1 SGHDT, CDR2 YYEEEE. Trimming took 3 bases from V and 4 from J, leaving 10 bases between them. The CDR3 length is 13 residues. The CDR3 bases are TGTGCCAGCAGCTATCCAGGGGTCACTGAAGCTTTCTTT. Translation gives CASSYPGVTEAFF.

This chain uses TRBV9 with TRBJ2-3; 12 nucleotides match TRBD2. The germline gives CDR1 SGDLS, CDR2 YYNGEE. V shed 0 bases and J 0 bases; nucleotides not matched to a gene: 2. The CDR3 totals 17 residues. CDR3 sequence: CASSVGLAGGSTDTQYF. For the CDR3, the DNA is TGTGCCAGCAGCGTAGGGCTAGCGGGAGGGAGCACAGATACGCAGTATTTT. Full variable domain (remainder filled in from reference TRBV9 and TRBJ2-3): DSGVTQTPKHLITATGQRVTLRCSPRSGDLSVYWYQQSLDQGLQFLIQYYNGEERAKGNILERFSAQQFPDLHSELNLSSLELGDSALYFCASSVGLAGGSTDTQYFGPGTRLTVL.

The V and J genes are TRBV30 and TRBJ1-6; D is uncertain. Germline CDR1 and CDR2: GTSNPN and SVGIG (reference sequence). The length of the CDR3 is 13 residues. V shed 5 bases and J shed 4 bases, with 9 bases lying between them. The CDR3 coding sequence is TGTGCCTGGGCTCAGAGTTATAATTCACCCCTCCACTTT. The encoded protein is CAWAQSYNSPLHF.

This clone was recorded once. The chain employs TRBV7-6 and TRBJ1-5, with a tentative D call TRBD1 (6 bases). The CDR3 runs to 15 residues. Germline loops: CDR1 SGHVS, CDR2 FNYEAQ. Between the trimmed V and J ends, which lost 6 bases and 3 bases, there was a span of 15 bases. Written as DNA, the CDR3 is TGTGCCAGCAGTTTTAGTCAGGGGCCCAATCAGCCCCAGCATTTT. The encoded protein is CASSFSQGPNQPQHF.

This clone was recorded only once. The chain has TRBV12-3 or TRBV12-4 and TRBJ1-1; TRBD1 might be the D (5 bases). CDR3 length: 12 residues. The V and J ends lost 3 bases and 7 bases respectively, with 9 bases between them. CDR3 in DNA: TGTGCCAGCAGTTTCAAAGGGGTTGAAGCTTTCTTT. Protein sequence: CASSFKGVEAFF.

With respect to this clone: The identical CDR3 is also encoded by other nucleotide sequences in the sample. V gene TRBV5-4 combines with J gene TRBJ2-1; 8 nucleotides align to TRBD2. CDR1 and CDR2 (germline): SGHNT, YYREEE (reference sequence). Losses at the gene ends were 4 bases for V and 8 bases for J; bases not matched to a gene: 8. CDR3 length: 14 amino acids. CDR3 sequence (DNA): TGTGCCAGCAGCCTACGGGGGGGCCTTGATGAGCAGTTCTTC. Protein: CASSLRGGLDEQFF. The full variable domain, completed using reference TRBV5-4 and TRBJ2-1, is ETGVTQSPTHLIKTRGQQVTLRCSSQSGHNTVSWYQQALGQGPQFIFQYYREEENGRGNFPPRFSGLQFPNYSSELNVNALELDDSALYLCASSLRGGLDEQFFGPGTRLTVL.

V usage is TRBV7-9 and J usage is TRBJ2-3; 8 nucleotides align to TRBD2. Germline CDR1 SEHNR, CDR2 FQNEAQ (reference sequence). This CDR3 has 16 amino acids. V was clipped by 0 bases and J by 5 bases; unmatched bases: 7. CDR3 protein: CASSLALGLGGDTQYF. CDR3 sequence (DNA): TGTGCCAGCAGCTTAGCTTTGGGACTAGGGGGAGATACGCAGTATTTT.

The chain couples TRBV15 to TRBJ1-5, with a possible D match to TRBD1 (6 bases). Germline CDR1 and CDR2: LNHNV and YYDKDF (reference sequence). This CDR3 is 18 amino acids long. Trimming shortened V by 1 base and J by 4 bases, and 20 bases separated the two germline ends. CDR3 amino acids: CATSRVLGAGVRNQPQHF. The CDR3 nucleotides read TGTGCCACCAGCAGAGTATTGGGGGCGGGGGTCCGGAATCAGCCCCAGCATTTT.

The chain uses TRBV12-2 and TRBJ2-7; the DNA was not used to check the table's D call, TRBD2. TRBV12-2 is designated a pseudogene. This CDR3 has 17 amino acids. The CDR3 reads CASRQRTSGANSYEQYF. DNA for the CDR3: TGTGCAAGTCGCCAACGGACTAGCGGGGCCAACTCCTACGAGCAGTACTTC.

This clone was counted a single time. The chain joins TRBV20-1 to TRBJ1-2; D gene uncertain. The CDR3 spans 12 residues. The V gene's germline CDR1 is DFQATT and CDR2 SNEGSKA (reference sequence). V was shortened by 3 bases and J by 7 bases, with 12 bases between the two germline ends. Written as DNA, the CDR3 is TGCAGTGCTAGTCGGGGAAGTGCTGGCTACACCTTC. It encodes CSASRGSAGYTF.